This T cell receptor beta chain was captured by sequencing in a study of shared clonotypes between healthy human individuals. Broader study findings: A few donors showed sharing of 4.5% to 5% of naive CD4 clonotypes. Rarefaction showed sorted-subset sequencing was incomplete despite large depth. The represented genetic and exposure-history diversity was limited by the small number of donors. Naive subsets generally had larger estimated richness than memory subsets.

This CDR3 spans 15 amino acids. Germline V gene sequence: CDR1 MNHEY, CDR2 SVGAGI. The V segment lost 6 bases and the J segment 7 bases; nucleotides outside the gene matches: 10. Some clones are missing from TCRdb's copy, which holds only in-frame ones; the method was immunoSEQ multiplex PCR. The data contain under 700,000 clones, roughly 95% of them singletons. Naive-designated CD8 cells lacked CD45RO, were positively enriched for CCR7, and omitted terminally differentiated effector memory CD45RA+ cells. About this clone itself: What it recognizes is unknown.

The sequenced sample consisted of naive CD8+ T cells sorted from blood. This chain links TRBV6-5 with TRBJ2-1, with 9 bases matching TRBD1. This sequence was found in a woman younger than 45 in good health. In DNA, the CDR3 is TGTGCCAGCAGGCAGGGACAGGGAGCTGGAAATGAGCAGTTCTTC. This encodes CASRQGQGAGNEQFF.